The rows below give T cell receptor beta chains drawn from one sample of a study of blood T cell repertoires in COVID-19. Assay used: immunoSEQ multiplex PCR; TCRdb lists only in-frame clones, some missing. The data contain 330,000 or so clones, approximately 84% of them seen just once; the ten biggest clones take up 2.5% to 3.5%. Sequences were obtained from PBMCs or T cells enriched from blood (not recorded which). The receptors here all came from a woman in her thirties who had recovered from COVID-19. Both conserved end residues are part of each CDR3. D genes are given only for firm matches. Expanded clones are given a class, and other clones once, few, many or no size at all.

size: -
D: -
V: TRBV7-9
J: TRBJ2-2
CDR3: CASSPEAGVRELFF
DNA: TGTGCCAGCAGCCCGGAAGCAGGGGTTCGGGAGCTGTTTTTT

size: -
D: -
V: TRBV29-1
J: TRBJ2-3
CDR3: CSVEQGVSTDTQYF
DNA: TGCAGCGTGGAACAGGGCGTTAGCACAGATACGCAGTATTTT

size: -
D: TRBD2
V: TRBV15
J: TRBJ2-7
CDR3: CATSNRGGSYEQYF
DNA: TGTGCCACCAGCAATCGGGGGGGCTCCTACGAGCAGTACTTC

size: -
D: TRBD2
V: TRBV25-1
J: TRBJ2-7
CDR3: CASIASGSSHEQYF
DNA: TGTGCCAGCATTGCAAGCGGGAGTAGCCACGAGCAGTACTTC

size: -
D: TRBD1
V: TRBV19
J: TRBJ2-2
CDR3: CASLPGDRGPGGELFF
DNA: TGTGCCAGTCTCCCGGGGGACAGGGGGCCCGGCGGGGAGCTGTTTTTT

size: -
D: TRBD1
V: TRBV5-4
J: TRBJ2-7
CDR3: CASSTGQGVGYEQYF
DNA: TGTGCCAGCAGCACGGGACAGGGAGTGGGTTACGAGCAGTACTTC

size: -
D: TRBD1
V: TRBV27
J: TRBJ2-5
CDR3: CASSSWDRAQETQYF
DNA: TGTGCCAGCAGTTCCTGGGACAGGGCCCAAGAGACCCAGTACTTC

size: -
D: -
V: TRBV12-3/TRBV12-4
J: TRBJ1-5
CDR3: CASRLGTHQPQHF
DNA: TGTGCCAGCAGACTAGGTACCCATCAGCCCCAGCATTTT

size: -
D: -
V: TRBV2
J: TRBJ2-7
CDR3: CASSESSGEKYEQYF
DNA: TGTGCCAGCAGTGAGAGTTCGGGAGAAAAGTACGAGCAGTACTTC

size: -
D: TRBD1
V: TRBV10-3
J: TRBJ1-3
CDR3: CAISNFDRGSGNTIYF
DNA: TGTGCCATCAGCAATTTCGACAGGGGCTCTGGAAACACCATATATTTT

size: -
D: -
V: TRBV14
J: TRBJ1-5
CDR3: CASSRLRVGQPQHF
DNA: TGTGCCAGCAGCCGGTTGAGGGTTGGACAGCCCCAGCATTTT

size: -
D: -
V: TRBV5-1
J: TRBJ2-5
CDR3: CASSLLTTRGETQYF
DNA: TGCGCCAGCAGCTTGTTGACTACCCGGGGGGAGACCCAGTACTTC

size: -
D: TRBD2
V: TRBV11-2
J: TRBJ2-1
CDR3: CASSLLASGGYNEQFF
DNA: TGTGCCAGCAGCTTATTGGCTAGCGGGGGGTACAATGAGCAGTTCTTC

size: once
D: TRBD1
V: TRBV6-5
J: TRBJ2-7
CDR3: CASSFTGTGEYEQYF
DNA: TGTGCCAGCAGTTTCACCGGGACAGGGGAATACGAGCAGTACTTC

size: -
D: TRBD1
V: TRBV7-8
J: TRBJ1-4
CDR3: CASSLWVGTGVEKLFF
DNA: TGTGCCAGCAGCTTATGGGTCGGGACAGGGGTCGAAAAACTGTTTTTT

size: -
D: TRBD2
V: TRBV19
J: TRBJ2-1
CDR3: CASSDQAGGYYNEQFF
DNA: TGTGCCAGTAGTGACCAAGCGGGGGGATACTACAATGAGCAGTTCTTC

size: once
D: TRBD2
V: TRBV4-1
J: TRBJ2-5
CDR3: CASSQTSGTYQETQYF
DNA: TGCGCCAGCAGCCAAACTAGCGGGACGTACCAAGAGACCCAGTACTTC

size: -
D: -
V: TRBV25-1
J: TRBJ2-5
CDR3: CASSVASEETQYF
DNA: TGTGCCAGCAGTGTGGCCTCCGAAGAGACCCAGTACTTC

size: -
D: -
V: TRBV2
J: TRBJ2-7
CDR3: CASRSWRFTYEQYF
DNA: TGTGCCAGCAGAAGCTGGAGGTTCACTTACGAGCAGTACTTC

size: -
D: TRBD1
V: TRBV28
J: TRBJ1-1
CDR3: CASSFRGVGEAFF
DNA: TGTGCCAGCAGTTTCAGGGGGGTTGGTGAAGCTTTCTTT

size: -
D: -
V: TRBV7-6
J: TRBJ1-1
CDR3: CASSSLDSMNTEAFF
DNA: TGTGCCAGCAGCTCCCTAGACAGCATGAACACTGAAGCTTTCTTT

size: -
D: -
V: TRBV6-5
J: TRBJ1-6
CDR3: CASTPGQSNSPLHF
DNA: TGTGCCAGCACCCCTGGACAGTCTAATTCACCCCTCCACTTT

size: -
D: -
V: TRBV11-2
J: TRBJ2-5
CDR3: CASSLGPDKYQETQYF
DNA: TGTGCCAGCAGCTTAGGTCCGGACAAGTACCAAGAGACCCAGTACTTC

size: -
D: -
V: TRBV15
J: TRBJ1-3
CDR3: CATSRDLGASGNTIYF
DNA: TGTGCCACCAGCAGAGATTTAGGGGCAAGTGGAAACACCATATATTTT

size: -
D: -
V: TRBV10-2
J: TRBJ1-5
CDR3: CASSEGDNQPQHF
DNA: TGCGCCAGCAGTGAAGGGGACAATCAGCCCCAGCATTTT

size: once
D: TRBD1
V: TRBV18
J: TRBJ1-2
CDR3: CASSPGTENGYTF
DNA: TGTGCCAGCTCACCAGGGACAGAAAATGGCTACACCTTC

size: few
D: -
V: TRBV19
J: TRBJ1-1
CDR3: CASSFTANTEAFF
DNA: TGTGCCAGTAGTTTTACAGCCAACACTGAAGCTTTCTTT

size: -
D: -
V: TRBV27
J: TRBJ1-1
CDR3: CASSSTDNEAFF
DNA: TGTGCCAGCAGTTCGACCGACAATGAAGCTTTCTTT

size: once
D: -
V: TRBV2
J: TRBJ2-2
CDR3: CASIPGAGTGELFF
DNA: TGTGCCAGCATCCCAGGGGCGGGCACCGGGGAGCTGTTTTTT

size: -
D: -
V: TRBV28
J: TRBJ1-5
CDR3: CASSLPQMFQPQHF
DNA: TGTGCCAGCAGTTTACCCCAAATGTTTCAGCCCCAGCATTTT

size: -
D: -
V: TRBV12-3/TRBV12-4
J: TRBJ1-2
CDR3: CASSLQINYGYTF
DNA: TGTGCCAGCAGCCTACAGATTAACTATGGCTACACCTTC

size: -
D: TRBD1
V: TRBV19
J: TRBJ1-5
CDR3: CASSDRGLAQPQHF
DNA: TGTGCCAGTAGTGACAGGGGGCTGGCTCAGCCCCAGCATTTT

size: -
D: TRBD2
V: TRBV7-6
J: TRBJ2-7
CDR3: CASRRTSGTYEQYF
DNA: TGTGCCAGCAGGCGGACTAGCGGCACCTACGAGCAGTACTTC

size: -
D: TRBD1
V: TRBV27
J: TRBJ1-2
CDR3: CASSTGVGSYGYTF
DNA: TGTGCCAGCAGTACAGGGGTTGGTAGCTATGGCTACACCTTC

size: -
D: TRBD1
V: TRBV7-9
J: TRBJ2-7
CDR3: CASSQDRAIGEQYF
DNA: TGTGCCAGCAGCCAAGACAGGGCAATAGGCGAGCAGTACTTC

size: -
D: -
V: TRBV4-1
J: TRBJ2-2
CDR3: CASSPYRGGNTGELFF
DNA: TGCGCCAGCAGCCCATACAGGGGGGGAAACACCGGGGAGCTGTTTTTT

size: -
D: -
V: TRBV12-2
J: TRBJ1-1
CDR3: CASRLEDRASTEAFF
DNA: TGTGCAAGTCGCTTAGAGGACAGGGCCAGCACTGAAGCTTTCTTT

size: -
D: -
V: TRBV19
J: TRBJ2-2
CDR3: CASSPGLPNTGELFF
DNA: TGTGCCAGTAGCCCCGGACTACCCAACACCGGGGAGCTGTTTTTT

size: -
D: -
V: TRBV30
J: TRBJ2-7
CDR3: CAWSVPQTGPRSEQYF
DNA: TGTGCCTGGAGTGTACCCCAGACCGGCCCAAGGAGCGAGCAGTACTTC

size: -
D: -
V: TRBV28
J: TRBJ1-2
CDR3: CASSFRYGYTF
DNA: TGTGCCAGCAGTTTCCGGTATGGCTACACCTTC

size: -
D: -
V: TRBV7-9
J: TRBJ2-2
CDR3: CASSLARANTGELFF
DNA: TGTGCCAGCAGCTTAGCAAGAGCGAACACCGGGGAGCTGTTTTTT

size: few
D: TRBD1
V: TRBV5-8
J: TRBJ1-2
CDR3: CASSYWTGEGYGYTF
DNA: TGTGCCAGCAGCTACTGGACAGGGGAGGGCTATGGCTACACCTTC

size: -
D: TRBD1
V: TRBV7-9
J: TRBJ1-1
CDR3: CASSFSGQGTEAFF
DNA: TGTGCCAGCAGCTTTAGTGGACAGGGGACTGAAGCTTTCTTT

size: -
D: -
V: TRBV3-1/TRBV3-2
J: TRBJ1-2
CDR3: CASSQAGNYGYTF
DNA: TGTGCCAGCAGCCAAGCAGGGAACTATGGCTACACCTTC

size: -
D: TRBD1
V: TRBV11-2
J: TRBJ1-6
CDR3: CASSRSRDRGSPLHF
DNA: TGTGCCAGCAGCCGGTCCCGGGACAGGGGTTCACCCCTCCACTTT

size: -
D: -
V: TRBV10-1
J: TRBJ2-1
CDR3: CASSAGGFYNEQFF
DNA: TGCGCCAGCAGTGCGGGGGGCTTCTACAATGAGCAGTTCTTC

size: -
D: TRBD1
V: TRBV5-1
J: TRBJ1-6
CDR3: CASMTGEANSPLHF
DNA: TGCGCCAGTATGACAGGGGAAGCAAATTCACCCCTCCACTTT

size: -
D: TRBD1
V: TRBV6-1
J: TRBJ1-2
CDR3: CASRERDRVPNYGYTF
DNA: TGTGCCAGCAGAGAACGGGACAGGGTGCCTAACTATGGCTACACCTTC

size: -
D: -
V: TRBV4-1
J: TRBJ2-1
CDR3: CASSQDRARVWEQFF
DNA: TGCGCCAGCAGCCAAGATAGGGCGCGGGTGTGGGAGCAGTTCTTC

size: -
D: TRBD2
V: TRBV3-1/TRBV3-2
J: TRBJ2-1
CDR3: CASSQIAGVEQFF
DNA: TGTGCCAGCAGCCAAATAGCGGGAGTGGAGCAGTTCTTC

size: -
D: -
V: TRBV28
J: TRBJ1-5
CDR3: CASSFSPAISNQPQHF
DNA: TGTGCCAGCAGTTTTTCCCCAGCGATTAGCAATCAGCCCCAGCATTTT